What follows are 21 T cell receptor beta chains derived from one specimen sequenced in a study of graft-versus-host responses after intestinal transplantation. This table comes from immunoSEQ multiplex PCR, and its TCRdb copy is limited to in-frame clones, with some not included. The repertoire includes some 80,000 clones, 91% of them detected once, and 7.6% sits in the top ten. These receptors lack a known antigen. The sample in question was unstimulated CD8+ T cells sorted from spleen or lymph node cells, obtained before transplant. These TCRs come from a human donor who was the organ donor for an intestinal transplant.

This chain uses TRBV27 with TRBJ2-1; D tentatively reads TRBD1 or TRBD2 (5 bases each). In germline, CDR1 is MNHEY, CDR2 SMNVEV (reference sequence). The CDR3 extends over 12 amino acids. Between the trimmed V and J ends, which lost 11 bases and 9 bases, there was a span of 17 bases. CDR3 region: CASMRGGGEQFF. CDR3 nucleotide sequence: TGTGCCTCAATGAGGGGTGGGGGTGAGCAGTTCTTC.

The chain has TRBV6-1 and TRBJ1-5, with D hard to call. The CDR3 runs to 14 residues. CDR1 is MNHNS and CDR2 is SASEGT in the germline V gene. Trimming removed 2 bases at V and 8 bases at J, with 13 bases between. The CDR3 sequence is CASSESETNEPQHF. In DNA, the CDR3 is TGTGCCAGCAGTGAAAGTGAGACCAACGAGCCCCAGCATTTT.

About this clone itself: Germline and junction disagree at one end, which may indicate a read error. This chain joins TRBV10-2 and TRBJ2-1, with D perhaps assigned TRBD1 or TRBD2 (5 bases each). In germline, CDR1 is WSHSY, CDR2 SAAADI. This CDR3 has 16 amino acids. CDR3 in DNA: TGCGCCAGCAGGATTCTAGCAGGGTTCTCCTTCAATGAGCAGTTCTTC. Translation: CASRILAGFSFNEQFF.

This rearrangement joins TRBV6-1 to TRBJ1-1; no clear D. V was trimmed by 3 bases and J by 1 base, leaving 9 bases between them. The CDR3 contains 14 residues. The germline CDR1 and CDR2 sequences are MNHNS and SASEGT. CDR3 DNA: TGTGCCAGCAGTGAGCATCGGGAGAACACTGAAGCTTTCTTT. Its protein product is CASSEHRENTEAFF.

This chain joins TRBV11-3 and TRBJ2-5; D is unclear. The V end was cut by 5 bases, the J end by 12 bases, with 16 bases between. CDR3 size: 12 residues. CDR1 is SGHNT and CDR2 is YENEEA in the germline V gene. The CDR3 bases are TGTGCCAGCAGCCTATACAGCTACTGGAAGTACTTC. Its translation is CASSLYSYWKYF. The full variable domain, in which reference TRBV11-3 and TRBJ2-5 provide the parts outside the CDR3, is EAGVVQSPRYKIIEKKQPVAFWCNPISGHNTLYWYLQNLGQGPELLIRYENEEAVDDSQLPKDRFSAERLKGVDSTLKIQPAELGDSAVYLCASSLYSYWKYFGPGTRLLVL.

The rearrangement joins TRBV7-9 to TRBJ1-1; D unclear. This CDR3 contains 13 residues. V was trimmed by 1 base and J by 7 bases, leaving 10 bases between them. Germline V lookup: CDR1 SEHNR, CDR2 FQNEAQ (reference sequence). The CDR3 is CASSLVSGFEAFF. In DNA form, the CDR3 reads TGTGCCAGCAGCTTAGTATCGGGGTTTGAAGCTTTCTTT.

This sequence joins TRBV29-1 and TRBJ1-1; 8 positions match TRBD1. The CDR3 length is 11 residues. V shed 4 bases and J 7 bases; nucleotides not matched to a gene: 2. Germline V lookup: CDR1 SQVTM, CDR2 ANQGSEA. The CDR3 region is CSVADRGEAFF. The CDR3 DNA is TGCAGCGTTGCCGACAGGGGTGAAGCTTTCTTT. Full variable domain (remainder filled in from reference TRBV29-1 and TRBJ1-1): SAVISQKPSRDICQRGTSLTIQCQVDSQVTMMFWYRQQPGQSLTLIATANQGSEATYESGFVIDKFPISRPNLTFSTLTVSNMSPEDSSIYLCSVADRGEAFFGQGTRLTVV.

This chain uses TRBV9 with TRBJ2-2, with TRBD2 identical over 9 bases. Per the germline V gene, CDR1 is SGDLS and CDR2 is YYNGEE. CDR3 length: 15 amino acids. V lost 3 bases to trimming and J lost 7 bases; unmatched junction nucleotides: 7. The CDR3 loop is CASSGREGLVGELFF. The CDR3 region has the DNA TGTGCCAGCAGCGGGCGGGAGGGCCTGGTCGGGGAGCTGTTTTTT.

The chain joins TRBV7-9 to TRBJ2-7; D tentatively fits TRBD1 or TRBD2 (5 bases each). Deletions cut 1 base from V and 0 bases from J, with 10 bases between. CDR3 size: 15 residues. Germline V CDR1 and CDR2: SEHNR, FQNEAQ (reference sequence). CDR3 nucleotide sequence: TGTGCCAGCAGCTTAGGTCCGGGGCGCTCCTACGAGCAGTACTTC. Its protein product is CASSLGPGRSYEQYF.

V and J are TRBV6-6 and TRBJ2-5; 13 bases match TRBD2. Matching the DNA end better, TRBJ2-7 makes the J call doubtful. In germline, CDR1 is MNHNY, CDR2 SVGAGI (reference sequence). The CDR3 totals 15 residues. CDR3 sequence: CASSVGTSGIHEQYF. The CDR3 DNA follows: TGTGCCAGCAGTGTCGGGACTAGCGGGATCCACGAGCAGTACTTC.

V and J are TRBV5-1 and TRBJ2-7; D possibly corresponds to TRBD1 (5 bases). Deletions cut 0 bases from V and 3 bases from J, with 10 bases between. CDR1 and CDR2 from the germline V gene are SGHRS and YFSETQ. CDR3 length: 14 residues. This CDR3 reads CASSLGQGYYEQYF. The CDR3 DNA follows: TGCGCCAGCAGCTTGGGGCAGGGTTACTACGAGCAGTACTTC.

This rearrangement joins TRBV2 to TRBJ2-3; no clear D gene. V was pared by 8 bases and J by 1 base, with 4 bases between. This CDR3 is built from 11 residues. In germline, CDR1 is SNHLY, CDR2 FYNNEI. The CDR3 loop reads CASQGTDTQYF. DNA of the CDR3: TGTGCCAGCCAGGGCACAGATACGCAGTATTTT.

J is TRBJ2-7 and V is TRBV5-4, with D possibly TRBD1 on 6 matching bases. Germline V gene data show CDR1 as SGHNT and CDR2 as YYREEE (reference sequence). This CDR3 spans 13 amino acids. The V end lost 2 bases, the J end lost 5 bases, and 11 bases lay between the germline ends. CDR3 in amino acids: CASSFRGFDEQYF. The CDR3 coding sequence is TGTGCCAGCAGCTTCAGGGGATTTGACGAGCAGTACTTC.

The J gene is TRBJ2-7, the V gene TRBV27; D is ambiguous. The V end was cut by 0 bases, the J end by 2 bases, with 8 bases between. The CDR3 spans 14 residues. CDR1 and CDR2 from the germline V gene are MNHEY and SMNVEV (reference sequence). This chain's CDR3 is CASSLSGPPYEQYF. For the CDR3, the DNA is TGTGCCAGCAGTTTATCAGGGCCGCCCTACGAGCAGTACTTC.

The rearrangement joins TRBV2 to TRBJ2-2, with 12 bases aligning to TRBD1. Germline V gene data show CDR1 as SNHLY and CDR2 as FYNNEI. V dropped 7 bases and J dropped 4; count of bases not matched to a gene: 7. The CDR3 consists of 16 residues. CDR3 sequence (DNA): TGTGCCAGCACCACGGGACAGGGGGCCGGCACCGGGGAGCTGTTTTTT. Its protein is CASTTGQGAGTGELFF.

V is TRBV5-1 and J is TRBJ1-2; TRBD1 agrees at 11 bases. The V gene's germline CDR1 is SGHRS and CDR2 YFSETQ. This CDR3 has 15 amino acids. V lost 0 bases to trimming and J lost 6 bases; unmatched junction nucleotides: 4. CDR3: CASSLGTGGANGYTF. The CDR3 nucleotides read TGCGCCAGCAGCTTGGGGACAGGGGGCGCGAATGGCTACACCTTC.

CDR3 protein: CASSSREGNTEAFF. CDR3 coding DNA: TGCGCCAGCAGCTCCAGGGAGGGTAACACTGAAGCTTTCTTT. J is TRBJ1-1 and V is TRBV4-1; perhaps TRBD1 as D (5 bases). Germline loops: CDR1 MGHRA, CDR2 YSYEKL. The V gene lost 5 bases and the J gene lost 2 bases, with 12 bases spanning the gap. The CDR3 loop spans 14 amino acids.

To note about this clone: Relative to the germline gene, one junction end is altered; a read error may explain this. In the same sample, other DNA sequences code for this CDR3. This sequence joins TRBV4-1 and TRBJ1-6, with no clear D. The CDR3 runs to 18 residues. The germline gives CDR1 MGHRA, CDR2 YSYEKL. CDR3 region: CASSQVPVGSSYNSPLHF. The CDR3 DNA reads as TGCGCCAGCAGCCAAGTTCCGGTTGGGAGCTCCTATAATTCACCACTCCACTTT.

The rearrangement uses TRBV9 and TRBJ1-4; the D is unclear. CDR3 length: 13 residues. Germline V gene data show CDR1 as SGDLS and CDR2 as YYNGEE. The V and J ends lost 0 bases and 8 bases respectively, with 8 bases between them. CDR3 loop: CASSVEVGEKLFF. The CDR3 bases are TGTGCCAGCAGCGTAGAAGTGGGGGAAAAACTGTTTTTT.

The chain recombines TRBV9 with TRBJ2-3, with D possibly being TRBD1 or TRBD2 (6 bases each). Between the trimmed V and J ends, which lost 4 bases and 2 bases, there was a span of 14 bases. Germline CDR1 reads SGDLS; CDR2 reads YYNGEE. The CDR3 loop spans 15 amino acids. The DNA for the CDR3 is TGTGCCAGCAGCCAGGCGTGGGGGGCCACAGATACGCAGTATTTT. Protein sequence: CASSQAWGATDTQYF.

CDR3 in DNA: TGTGCCAGTAGTTTCGGAGCGACCTACGAGCAGTACTTC. Translated: CASSFGATYEQYF. The gene calls are TRBV19 and TRBJ2-7; D gene uncertain. CDR1 and CDR2 from the germline V gene are LNHDA and SQIVND (reference sequence). The V end was cut by 5 bases, the J end by 2 bases, with 10 bases between. The CDR3 consists of 13 residues.